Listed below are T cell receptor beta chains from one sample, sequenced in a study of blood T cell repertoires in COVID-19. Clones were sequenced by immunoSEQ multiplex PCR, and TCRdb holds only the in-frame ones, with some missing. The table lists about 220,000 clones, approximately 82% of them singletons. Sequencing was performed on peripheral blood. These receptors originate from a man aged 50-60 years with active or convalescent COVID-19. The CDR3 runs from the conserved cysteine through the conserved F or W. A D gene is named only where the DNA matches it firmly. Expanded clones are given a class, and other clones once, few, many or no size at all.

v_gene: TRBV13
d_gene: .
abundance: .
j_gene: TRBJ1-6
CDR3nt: TGTGCCAGCAGCTTAGCGGGATTGATCGTCCGCTCACCCCTCCACTTT
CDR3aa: CASSLAGLIVRSPLHF

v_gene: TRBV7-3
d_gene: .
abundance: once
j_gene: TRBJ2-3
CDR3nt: TGTGCCAGCAGCTTATTGGGCAGGTCAGATACGCAGTATTTT
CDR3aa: CASSLLGRSDTQYF

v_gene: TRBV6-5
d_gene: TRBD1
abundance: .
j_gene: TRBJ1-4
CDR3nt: TGTGCCAGCAGTTACGGGGGGACAGGGTCCGAAAAACTGTTTTTT
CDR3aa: CASSYGGTGSEKLFF

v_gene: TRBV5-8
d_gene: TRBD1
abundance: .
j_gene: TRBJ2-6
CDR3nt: TGTGCCAGCTTAAAACCTGGGACAGGGCCCTCTGGGGCCAACGTCCTGACTTTC
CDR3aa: CASLKPGTGPSGANVLTF

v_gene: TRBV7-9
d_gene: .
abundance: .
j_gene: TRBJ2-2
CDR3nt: TGTGCCAGCAGCTTATTACGCGGGACTCCCACCGGGGAGCTGTTTTTT
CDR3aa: CASSLLRGTPTGELFF

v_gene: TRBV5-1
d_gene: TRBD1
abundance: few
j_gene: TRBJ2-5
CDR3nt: TGCGCCAGCAGCTTAGCCGGGACAGGGCAAGGGGAGACCCAGTACTTC
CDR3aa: CASSLAGTGQGETQYF

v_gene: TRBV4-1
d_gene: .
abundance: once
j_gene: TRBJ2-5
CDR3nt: TGCGCCAGCAGCCTCCATGGCTATAGCGTCCAAGAGACCCAGTACTTC
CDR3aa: CASSLHGYSVQETQYF

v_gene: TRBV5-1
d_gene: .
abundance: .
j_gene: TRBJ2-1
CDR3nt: TGCGCCAGCAGCTTGGATCTGGGGGCATCCCGCAATGAGCAGTTCTTC
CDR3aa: CASSLDLGASRNEQFF

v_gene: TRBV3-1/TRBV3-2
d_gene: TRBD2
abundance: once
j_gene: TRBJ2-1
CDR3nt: TGTGCCAGCAGCCATAAGGGACTAGCACAACTCCTAACCTACAATGAGCAGTTCTTC
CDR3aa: CASSHKGLAQLLTYNEQFF

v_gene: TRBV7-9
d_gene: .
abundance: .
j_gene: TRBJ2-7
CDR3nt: TGTGCCAGCAGCTTATATCAGGGCTACGAGCAGTACTTC
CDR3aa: CASSLYQGYEQYF

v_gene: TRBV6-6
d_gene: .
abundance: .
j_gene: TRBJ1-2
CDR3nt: TGTGCCAGCAGCCTACAGGGTTCCTATGGCTACACCTTC
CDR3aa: CASSLQGSYGYTF

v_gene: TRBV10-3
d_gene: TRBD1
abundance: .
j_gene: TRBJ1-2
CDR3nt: TGTGCCATCAGTGACGGGACAGGCTACAACTATGGCTACACCTTC
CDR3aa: CAISDGTGYNYGYTF

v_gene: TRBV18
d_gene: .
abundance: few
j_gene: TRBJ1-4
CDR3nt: TGTGCCAGCTCCTTCGACAGAGCGAATGAAAAACTGTTTTTT
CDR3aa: CASSFDRANEKLFF

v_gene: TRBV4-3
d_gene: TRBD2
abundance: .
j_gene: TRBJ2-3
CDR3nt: TGCGCCAGCAGCCCTTATATAGCGGGGGGCACAGATACGCAGTATTTT
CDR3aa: CASSPYIAGGTDTQYF

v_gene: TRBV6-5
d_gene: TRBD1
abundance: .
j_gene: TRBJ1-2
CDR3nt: TGTGCCAGCAAGCCCGGACAGGATTATGGCTACACCTTC
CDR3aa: CASKPGQDYGYTF

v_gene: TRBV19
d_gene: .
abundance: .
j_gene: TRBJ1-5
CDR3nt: TGTGCCAGTGCCCCGGACAGTCACTATAGCAATCAGCCCCAGCATTTT
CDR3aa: CASAPDSHYSNQPQHF

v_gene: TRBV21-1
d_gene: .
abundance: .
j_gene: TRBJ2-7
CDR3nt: TGTGCCAGCATCCCCCGGGACAGGGGATGTTACGAGCAGTACTTC
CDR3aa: CASIPRDRGCYEQYF

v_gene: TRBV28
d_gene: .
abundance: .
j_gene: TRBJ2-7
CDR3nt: TGTGCCAGCAGGTTCTCGGGTCCTGCTGGGGAGCAGTACTTC
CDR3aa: CASRFSGPAGEQYF

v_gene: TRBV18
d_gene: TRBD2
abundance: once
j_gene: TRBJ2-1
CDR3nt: TGTGCCAGCTCACCACCGGGCGGGAGTAGAAATGAGCAGTTCTTC
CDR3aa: CASSPPGGSRNEQFF

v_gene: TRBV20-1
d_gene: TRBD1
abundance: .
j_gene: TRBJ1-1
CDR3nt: TGCAGTGCTAGTTTACCCCCAGGGGGAGCTTTCTTT
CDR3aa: CSASLPPGGAFF

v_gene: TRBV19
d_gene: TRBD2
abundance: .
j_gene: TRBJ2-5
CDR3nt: TGTGCCAGTAGTATGCGGCTAGCGGGGGAAGAGACCCAGTACTTC
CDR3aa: CASSMRLAGEETQYF

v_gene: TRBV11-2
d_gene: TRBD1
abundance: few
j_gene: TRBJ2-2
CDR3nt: TGTGCCAGCAGCACGGGACAGGGGTCGGACACCGGGGAGCTGTTTTTT
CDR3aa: CASSTGQGSDTGELFF

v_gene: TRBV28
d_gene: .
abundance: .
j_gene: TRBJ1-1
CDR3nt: TGTGCCAGCAGGAGCAGGGTAACTGAAGCTTTCTTT
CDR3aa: CASRSRVTEAFF

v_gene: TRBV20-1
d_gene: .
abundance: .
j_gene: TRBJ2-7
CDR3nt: TGCAGTGCTAGTCGGAGCGGCTACGAGCAGTACTTC
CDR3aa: CSASRSGYEQYF

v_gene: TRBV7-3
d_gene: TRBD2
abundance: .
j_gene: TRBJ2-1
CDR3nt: TGTGCCAGCAGCTCCCCAGGCCTTAGCGGGAGCTCCTACAATGAGCAGTTCTTC
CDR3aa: CASSSPGLSGSSYNEQFF

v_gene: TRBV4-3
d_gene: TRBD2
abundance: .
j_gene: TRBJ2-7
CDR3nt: TGCGCCAGCAGCCAGAGCGGGAGGGCCACCTACGAGCAGTACTTC
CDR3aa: CASSQSGRATYEQYF